This T cell receptor (beta chain) was sequenced for a study of blood T cell repertoires in COVID-19. This clone occurred a few times. Trimming took 6 bases from V and 5 from J; bases not matched to a gene: 5. Germline V gene lookup returns CDR1 MNHEY and CDR2 SVGAGI. The length of the CDR3 is 13 residues. This table comes from immunoSEQ multiplex PCR, and its TCRdb copy is limited to in-frame clones, with some not included. Of fewer than 300,000 clones in the sample, about 85% were seen once. Sequencing used peripheral blood. The chain joins TRBV6-5 to TRBJ2-7, with 9 bases aligning to TRBD1. This sequence originates from a human donor with COVID-19, enrolled during active disease. The donor label of this sample is uncertain. CDR3 sequence reads: CASRGTGNNEQYF. The CDR3 DNA reads TGTGCCAGCAGAGGGACAGGGAACAACGAGCAGTACTTC.